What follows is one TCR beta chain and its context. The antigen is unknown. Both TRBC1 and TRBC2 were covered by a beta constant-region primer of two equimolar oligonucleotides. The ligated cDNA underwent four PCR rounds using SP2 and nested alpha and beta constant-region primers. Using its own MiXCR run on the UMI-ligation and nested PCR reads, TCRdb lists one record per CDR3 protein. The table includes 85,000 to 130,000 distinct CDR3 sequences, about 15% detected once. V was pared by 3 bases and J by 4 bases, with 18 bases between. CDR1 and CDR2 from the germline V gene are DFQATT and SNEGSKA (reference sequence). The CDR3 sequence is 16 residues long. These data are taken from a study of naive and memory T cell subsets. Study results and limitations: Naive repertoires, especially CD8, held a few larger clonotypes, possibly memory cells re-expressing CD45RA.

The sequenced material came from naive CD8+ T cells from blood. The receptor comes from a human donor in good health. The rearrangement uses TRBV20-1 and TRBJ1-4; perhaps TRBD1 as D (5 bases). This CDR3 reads CSASVLGPTFNEKLFF. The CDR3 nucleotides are TGCAGTGCTAGCGTTTTGGGACCGACGTTTAATGAAAAACTGTTTTTT.